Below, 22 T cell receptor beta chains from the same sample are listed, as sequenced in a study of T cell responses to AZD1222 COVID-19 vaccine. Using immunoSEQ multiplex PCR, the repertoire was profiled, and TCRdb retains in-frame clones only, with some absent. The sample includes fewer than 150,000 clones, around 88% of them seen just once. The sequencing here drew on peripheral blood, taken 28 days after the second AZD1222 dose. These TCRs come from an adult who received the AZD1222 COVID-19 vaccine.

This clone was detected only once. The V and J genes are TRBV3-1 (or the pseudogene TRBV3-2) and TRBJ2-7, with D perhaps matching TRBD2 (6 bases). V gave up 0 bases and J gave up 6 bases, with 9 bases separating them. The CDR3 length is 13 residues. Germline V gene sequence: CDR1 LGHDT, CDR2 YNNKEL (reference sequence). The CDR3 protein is CASSQEEAGEQYF. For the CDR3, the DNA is TGTGCCAGCAGCCAAGAAGAAGCGGGCGAGCAGTACTTC.

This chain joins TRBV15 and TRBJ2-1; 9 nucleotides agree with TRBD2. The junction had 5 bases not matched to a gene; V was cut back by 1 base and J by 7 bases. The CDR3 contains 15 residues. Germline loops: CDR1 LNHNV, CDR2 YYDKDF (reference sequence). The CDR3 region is CATSRGSGRGNEQFF. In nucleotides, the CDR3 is TGTGCCACCAGCAGAGGTAGCGGGAGAGGAAATGAGCAGTTCTTC.

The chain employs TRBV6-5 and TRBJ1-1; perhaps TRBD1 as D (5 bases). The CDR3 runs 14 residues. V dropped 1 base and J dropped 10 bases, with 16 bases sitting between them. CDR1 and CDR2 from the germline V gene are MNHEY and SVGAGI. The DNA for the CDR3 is TGTGCCAGCAGTTACTTAAATCGGGGGTCGGGAGCTTTCTTT. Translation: CASSYLNRGSGAFF.

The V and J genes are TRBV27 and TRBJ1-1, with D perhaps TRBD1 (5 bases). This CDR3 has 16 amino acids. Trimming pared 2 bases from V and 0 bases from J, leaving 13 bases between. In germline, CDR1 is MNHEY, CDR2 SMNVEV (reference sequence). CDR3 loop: CASSLGAGVVNTEAFF. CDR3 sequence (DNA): TGTGCCAGCAGTTTAGGGGCGGGCGTTGTGAACACTGAAGCTTTCTTT.

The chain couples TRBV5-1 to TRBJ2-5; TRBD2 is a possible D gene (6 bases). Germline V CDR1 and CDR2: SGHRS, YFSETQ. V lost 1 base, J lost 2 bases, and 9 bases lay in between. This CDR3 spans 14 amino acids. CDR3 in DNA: TGCGCCAGCAGCTTGACCAGCGGGCAAGAGACCCAGTACTTC. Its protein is CASSLTSGQETQYF.

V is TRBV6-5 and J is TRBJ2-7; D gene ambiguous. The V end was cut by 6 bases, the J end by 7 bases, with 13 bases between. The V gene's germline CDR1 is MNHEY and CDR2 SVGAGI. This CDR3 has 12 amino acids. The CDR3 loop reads CASRSRLWEQYF. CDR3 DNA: TGTGCCAGCAGGTCTCGTCTGTGGGAGCAGTACTTC.

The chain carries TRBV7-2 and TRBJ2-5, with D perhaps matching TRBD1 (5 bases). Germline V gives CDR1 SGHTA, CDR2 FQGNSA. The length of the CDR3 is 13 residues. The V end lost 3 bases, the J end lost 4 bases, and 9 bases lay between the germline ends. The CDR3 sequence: CASSFGQGETQYF. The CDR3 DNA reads TGTGCCAGCAGCTTCGGGCAGGGAGAGACCCAGTACTTC.

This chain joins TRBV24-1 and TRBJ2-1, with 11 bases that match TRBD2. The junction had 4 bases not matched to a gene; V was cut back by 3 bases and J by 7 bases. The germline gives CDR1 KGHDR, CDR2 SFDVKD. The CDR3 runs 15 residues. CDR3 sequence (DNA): TGTGCCACCAGTGATCCCGGGACTAGCGGTAATGAGCAGTTCTTC. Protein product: CATSDPGTSGNEQFF.

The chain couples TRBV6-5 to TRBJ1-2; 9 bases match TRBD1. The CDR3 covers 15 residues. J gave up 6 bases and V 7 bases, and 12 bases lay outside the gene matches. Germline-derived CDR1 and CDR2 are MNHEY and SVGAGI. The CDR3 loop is CASTKNRGRENGYTF. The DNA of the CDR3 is TGTGCCAGCACCAAAAACAGGGGGCGAGAGAATGGCTACACCTTC.

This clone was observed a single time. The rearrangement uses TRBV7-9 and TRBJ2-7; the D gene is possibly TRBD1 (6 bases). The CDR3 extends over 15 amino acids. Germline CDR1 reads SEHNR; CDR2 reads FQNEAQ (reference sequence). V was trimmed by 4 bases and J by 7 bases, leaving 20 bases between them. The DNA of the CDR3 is TGTGCCAGCAGCTCCGAAAAAGTCAGGGGCGAGGAGCAGTACTTC. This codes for CASSSEKVRGEEQYF.

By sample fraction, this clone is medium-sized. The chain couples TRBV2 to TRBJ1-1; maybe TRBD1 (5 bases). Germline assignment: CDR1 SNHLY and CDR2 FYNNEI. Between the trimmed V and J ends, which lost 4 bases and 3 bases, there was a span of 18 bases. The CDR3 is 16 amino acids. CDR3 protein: CASSAWGRTEDTEAFF. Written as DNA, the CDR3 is TGTGCCAGCAGTGCATGGGGCAGGACTGAGGACACTGAAGCTTTCTTT.

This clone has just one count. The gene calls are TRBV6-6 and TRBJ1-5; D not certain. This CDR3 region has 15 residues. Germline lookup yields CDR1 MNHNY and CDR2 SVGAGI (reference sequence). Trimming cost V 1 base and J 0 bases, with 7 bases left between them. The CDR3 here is CASSYLLGSNQPQHF. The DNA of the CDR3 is TGTGCCAGCAGTTACTTATTAGGTAGCAATCAGCCCCAGCATTTT.

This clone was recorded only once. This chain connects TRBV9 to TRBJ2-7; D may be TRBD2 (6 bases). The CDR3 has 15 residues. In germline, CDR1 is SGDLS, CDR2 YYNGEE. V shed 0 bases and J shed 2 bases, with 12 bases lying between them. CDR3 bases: TGTGCCAGCAGCGTAGGAGATAGCGGAACCTACGAGCAGTACTTC. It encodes CASSVGDSGTYEQYF.

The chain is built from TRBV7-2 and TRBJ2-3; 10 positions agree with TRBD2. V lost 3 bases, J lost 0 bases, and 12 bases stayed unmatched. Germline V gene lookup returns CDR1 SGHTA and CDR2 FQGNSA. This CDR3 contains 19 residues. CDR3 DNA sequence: TGTGCCAGCAGCTTGAGGTGGACTAGCGGATCCTCTAGCACAGATACGCAGTATTTT. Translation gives CASSLRWTSGSSSTDTQYF.

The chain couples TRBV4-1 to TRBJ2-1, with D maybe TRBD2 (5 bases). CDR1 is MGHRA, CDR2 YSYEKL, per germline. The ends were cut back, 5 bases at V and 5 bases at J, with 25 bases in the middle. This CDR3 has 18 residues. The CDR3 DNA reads TGCGCCAGCAGCACTACAGTCCAACGGACGGGAACGCACAATGAGCAGTTCTTC. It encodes CASSTTVQRTGTHNEQFF.

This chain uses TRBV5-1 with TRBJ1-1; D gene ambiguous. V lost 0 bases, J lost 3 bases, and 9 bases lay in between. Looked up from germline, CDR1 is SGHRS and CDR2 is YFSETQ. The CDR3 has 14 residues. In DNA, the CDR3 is TGCGCCAGCAGCTTGGTCTCTGGGGACACTGAAGCTTTCTTT. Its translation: CASSLVSGDTEAFF.

As DNA, the CDR3 is TGTGCCAGCAGCCGGACAGGGGGCCCGAATCAGCCCCAGCATTTT. It is translated as CASSRTGGPNQPQHF. The rearrangement joins TRBV5-5 to TRBJ1-5, with 11 bases lining up with TRBD1. The J segment lost 4 bases and the V segment lost 4 bases, leaving 4 bases of the junction unmatched. CDR1 is SGHKS and CDR2 is YYEKEE in the germline V gene (reference sequence). The CDR3 runs to 15 residues.

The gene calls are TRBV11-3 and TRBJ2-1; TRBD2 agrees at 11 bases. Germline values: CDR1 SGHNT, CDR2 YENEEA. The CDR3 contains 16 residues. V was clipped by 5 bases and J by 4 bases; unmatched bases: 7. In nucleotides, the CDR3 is TGTGCCAGCAGCCCCGGACTAGCGGGCACGTACAATGAGCAGTTCTTC. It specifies CASSPGLAGTYNEQFF. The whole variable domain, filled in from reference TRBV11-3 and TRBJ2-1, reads EAGVVQSPRYKIIEKKQPVAFWCNPISGHNTLYWYLQNLGQGPELLIRYENEEAVDDSQLPKDRFSAERLKGVDSTLKIQPAELGDSAVYLCASSPGLAGTYNEQFFGPGTRLTVL.

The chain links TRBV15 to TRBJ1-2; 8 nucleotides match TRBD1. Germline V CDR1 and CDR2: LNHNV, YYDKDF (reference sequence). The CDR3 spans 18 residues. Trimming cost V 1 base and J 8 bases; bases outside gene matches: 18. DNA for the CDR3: TGTGCCACCAGCAGAGTATGGGCCGGCAGGGGGCGGAGAGAGGGCTACACCTTC. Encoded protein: CATSRVWAGRGRREGYTF.

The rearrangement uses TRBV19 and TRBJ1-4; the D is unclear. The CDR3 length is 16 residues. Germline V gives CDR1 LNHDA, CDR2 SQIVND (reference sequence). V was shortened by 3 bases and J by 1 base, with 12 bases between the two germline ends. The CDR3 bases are TGTGCCAGTAGTATCCGGGTGCGAGGAACTAATGAAAAACTGTTTTTT. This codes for CASSIRVRGTNEKLFF. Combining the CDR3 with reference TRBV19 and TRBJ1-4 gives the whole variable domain DGGITQSPKYLFRKEGQNVTLSCEQNLNHDAMYWYRQDPGQGLRLIYYSQIVNDFQKGDIAEGYSVSREKKESFPLTVTSAQKNPTAFYLCASSIRVRGTNEKLFFGSGTQLSVL.

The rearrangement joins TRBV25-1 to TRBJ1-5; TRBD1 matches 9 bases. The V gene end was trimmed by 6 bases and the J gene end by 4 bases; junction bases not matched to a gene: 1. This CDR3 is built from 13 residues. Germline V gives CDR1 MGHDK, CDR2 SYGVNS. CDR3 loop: CASRGQGNQPQHF. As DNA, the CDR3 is TGTGCCAGCAGGGGACAGGGTAATCAGCCCCAGCATTTT. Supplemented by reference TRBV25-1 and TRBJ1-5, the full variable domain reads EADIYQTPRYLVIGTGKKITLECSQTMGHDKMYWYQQDPGMELHLIHYSYGVNSTEKGDLSSESTVSRIRTEHFPLTLESARPSHTSQYLCASRGQGNQPQHFGDGTRLSIL.

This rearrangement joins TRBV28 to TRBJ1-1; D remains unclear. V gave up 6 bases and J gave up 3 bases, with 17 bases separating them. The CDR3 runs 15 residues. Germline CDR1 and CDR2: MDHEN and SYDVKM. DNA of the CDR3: TGTGCCAGCAGAACGGATGCAGGAACGGACACTGAAGCTTTCTTT. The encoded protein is CASRTDAGTDTEAFF.